Below are 27 T cell receptor beta chains sequenced from a single sample in a study of CD8+ T cells in alopecia areata. As to treatment: oral pan-JAK inhibitor, 5-10 mg twice daily. The authors extracted RNA and reverse transcribed it into cDNA as the sequencing template. Clones were read by immunoSEQ multiplex PCR, and TCRdb kept only the in-frame ones, dropping some. The sample lists roughly 230,000 clones, about 40% occurring once. This material consisted of CD4+ T cells sorted from blood, taken around week 36, from a patient treated with tofacitinib. These receptor sequences come from a human donor with alopecia areata.

The rearrangement joins TRBV28 to TRBJ2-3; D is unclear. The CDR3 is made up of 12 amino acids. CDR1 MDHEN and CDR2 SYDVKM come from the germline V gene. Trimming pared 3 bases from V and 3 bases from J, leaving 4 bases between. The CDR3 region is CASSLLTDTQYF. CDR3 bases: TGTGCCAGCAGTTTGTTGACAGATACGCAGTATTTT.

This clone was recorded a few times. This chain connects TRBV5-5 to TRBJ2-3; no reliable D call. The CDR3 is 16 residues long. Germline CDR1 is SGHKS and CDR2 is YYEKEE (reference sequence). Trimming took 1 base from V and 1 from J, leaving 13 bases between them. The CDR3 bases are TGTGCCAGCAGCTTGTCGCTCGGGTCTGGCACAGATACGCAGTATTTT. Protein: CASSLSLGSGTDTQYF.

V and J are TRBV28 and TRBJ2-1, with 7 positions matching TRBD1. The J segment lost 0 bases and the V segment lost 4 bases, leaving 3 bases of the junction unmatched. The CDR3 is made up of 15 amino acids. CDR1 and CDR2 (germline): MDHEN, SYDVKM. The CDR3 here is CASSSGQSSYNEQFF. The DNA of the CDR3 is TGTGCCAGCAGTTCGGGACAGAGCTCCTACAATGAGCAGTTCTTC.

Concerning this clone itself: At one end, the junction sequence differs from germline, possibly due to a read error. J is TRBJ2-3 and V is TRBV7-2; D is perhaps TRBD2 (5 bases). The germline gives CDR1 SGHTA, CDR2 FQGNSA. This CDR3 contains 14 residues. The CDR3 protein is CASSLELRAPDQIF. The CDR3, as DNA: TGTGCCAGCAGCTTAGAATTGCGGGCTCCCGACCAAATATTT.

The chain combines TRBV30 with TRBJ1-2, with 7 nucleotides matching TRBD1. V trimming: 4 bases; J trimming: 4 bases; junction bases outside the gene matches: 9. The CDR3 is made up of 14 amino acids. CDR1 and CDR2 from the germline V gene are GTSNPN and SVGIG (reference sequence). The CDR3 DNA reads as TGTGCCTGGACCCTAGAAACAGGGGTCTATGGCTACACCTTC. Its translation is CAWTLETGVYGYTF.

The V and J genes are TRBV30 and TRBJ1-1; D is uncertain. Trimming stripped 4 bases from V and 1 base from J, with 10 bases between. Per germline, CDR1 GTSNPN and CDR2 SVGIG (reference sequence). CDR3 length: 13 residues. The CDR3 reads CAWIGLRNTEAFF. The CDR3 bases are TGTGCCTGGATCGGACTCCGGAACACTGAAGCTTTCTTT.

V gene TRBV30 combines with J gene TRBJ1-5, with no clear D. Germline V gene data show CDR1 as GTSNPN and CDR2 as SVGIG (reference sequence). The CDR3 covers 14 residues. V was trimmed by 0 bases and J by 5 bases, leaving 11 bases between them. CDR3 in DNA: TGTGCCTGGAGTGTACGGGCCCTTTATCAGCCCCAGCATTTT. It yields the protein CAWSVRALYQPQHF.

This clone was recorded a few times. The rearrangement joins TRBV29-1 to TRBJ1-1; unclear D gene. V gave up 3 bases and J gave up 9 bases, with 11 bases separating them. CDR1 and CDR2 from the germline V gene are SQVTM and ANQGSEA. CDR3 length: 11 amino acids. The CDR3 DNA reads as TGCAGCGTTGAGGTAGAGACAAAAGCTTTCTTT. Translated, it gives CSVEVETKAFF.

As concerns this clone: Additional DNA sequences in this sample encode the identical CDR3. The V call is TRBV6-5, the J call TRBJ2-6, with D uncertain. The germline CDR1 and CDR2 sequences are MNHEY and SVGAGI. This CDR3 has 14 residues. V was shortened by 5 bases and J by 1 base, with 6 bases between the two germline ends. The CDR3 loop is CASSRGSGANVLTF. The CDR3 bases are TGTGCCAGCAGTAGAGGTTCTGGGGCCAACGTCCTGACTTTC.

The sample holds a few counts of this clone. This chain joins TRBV5-1 and TRBJ1-1; D remains unclear. Germline V gene data show CDR1 as SGHRS and CDR2 as YFSETQ. This CDR3 comprises 15 residues. V was shortened by 4 bases and J by 0 bases, with 13 bases between the two germline ends. The CDR3 region has the DNA TGCGCCAGCAGCACAGTAAGCCCCATGAACACTGAAGCTTTCTTT. This encodes CASSTVSPMNTEAFF. Based on the CDR3 plus reference TRBV5-1 and TRBJ1-1, the full variable domain is KAGVTQTPRYLIKTRGQQVTLSCSPISGHRSVSWYQQTPGQGLQFLFEYFSETQRNKGNFPGRFSGRQFSNSRSEMNVSTLELGDSALYLCASSTVSPMNTEAFFGQGTRLTVV.

This sequence joins TRBV30 and TRBJ1-2, with D perhaps matching TRBD1 (6 bases). Germline assignment: CDR1 GTSNPN and CDR2 SVGIG (reference sequence). The germline V and J ends were trimmed by 0 bases and 7 bases, with 9 bases remaining between them. The CDR3 loop spans 12 amino acids. In DNA form, the CDR3 reads TGTGCCTGGAGTGTCCTCAGGGGTGGCTACACCTTC. Amino acid sequence: CAWSVLRGGYTF. Full variable domain (rest looked up from reference TRBV30 and TRBJ1-2): SQTIHQWPATLVQPVGSPLSLECTVEGTSNPNLYWYRQAAGRGLQLLFYSVGIGQISSEVPQNLSASRPQDRQFILSSKKLLLSDSGFYLCAWSVLRGGYTFGSGTRLTVV.

The chain links TRBV6-1 to TRBJ1-5, with D perhaps matching TRBD1 (5 bases). Trimming removed 1 base from V and 9 bases from J, with 13 bases in between. Germline V lookup: CDR1 MNHNS, CDR2 SASEGT. This CDR3 contains 14 residues. The CDR3 DNA reads as TGTGCCAGCAGTGAAGTGGTCGGGGCAGGGCCCCAGCATTTT. It specifies CASSEVVGAGPQHF.

This clone came up once. Other DNA variants within this sample encode the same CDR3. V and J are TRBV5-1 and TRBJ2-1; D might be TRBD2 (5 bases). This CDR3 is built from 12 residues. Germline CDR1 reads SGHRS; CDR2 reads YFSETQ. V dropped 2 bases and J dropped 7 bases, with 7 bases sitting between them. This CDR3 reads CASSFTGNEQFF. Here the CDR3 DNA reads TGCGCCAGCAGCTTCACGGGGAATGAGCAGTTCTTC.

In its sample, this clone was seen a few times. V is TRBV29-1 and J is TRBJ1-2; D ambiguous. Germline CDR1 reads SQVTM; CDR2 reads ANQGSEA. The V gene lost 4 bases and the J gene lost 3 bases, with 9 bases spanning the gap. CDR3 length equals 12 residues. CDR3 DNA: TGCAGCGTTGTACCAGATTACTATGGCTACACCTTC. Translating it yields CSVVPDYYGYTF.

This clone was counted between two and nine times. This chain joins TRBV6-5 and TRBJ2-3; no clear D. This CDR3 has 13 amino acids. The germline CDR1 and CDR2 sequences are MNHEY and SVGAGI. Trimming took 6 bases from V and 7 from J, leaving 14 bases between them. CDR3 in amino acids: CASSAPLAYTQYF. As DNA, the CDR3 is TGTGCCAGCAGCGCCCCCCTTGCGTATACGCAGTATTTT.

This clone turned up a few times. The chain carries TRBV19 and TRBJ2-1, with D possibly called TRBD1 or TRBD2 (6 bases each). Germline CDR1 is LNHDA and CDR2 is SQIVND (reference sequence). V was pared by 6 bases and J by 4 bases, with 16 bases between. The CDR3 consists of 15 residues. CDR3 amino acids: CASRIGGGGYNEQFF. Written as DNA, the CDR3 is TGTGCCAGTAGAATCGGAGGAGGGGGATACAATGAGCAGTTCTTC.

This clone was seen more than once but under ten times. The rearrangement joins TRBV10-3 to TRBJ1-2; 9 nucleotides match TRBD1. In germline, CDR1 is ENHRY, CDR2 SYGVKD. V shed 8 bases, J shed 2 bases, and the junction held 6 bases outside the gene matches. The CDR3 totals 14 residues. CDR3 sequence reads: CAILKGQGNYGYTF. CDR3 nucleotides: TGTGCCATCCTAAAAGGACAGGGGAACTATGGCTACACCTTC.

This clone was counted between two and nine times. V usage is TRBV5-1 and J usage is TRBJ2-1; D possibly corresponds to TRBD2 (6 bases). V lost 6 bases and J lost 4, with 17 bases in between. CDR3 length: 15 amino acids. Germline V gene sequence: CDR1 SGHRS, CDR2 YFSETQ. The chain's CDR3 is CASTPSVMGYNEQFF. CDR3 in DNA: TGCGCCAGCACCCCTAGCGTTATGGGATACAATGAGCAGTTCTTC.

This chain connects TRBV6-5 to TRBJ1-2; maybe TRBD1 (6 bases). The CDR3 contains 14 residues. The V end lost 0 bases, the J end lost 6 bases, and 11 bases lay between the germline ends. Germline V gives CDR1 MNHEY, CDR2 SVGAGI. CDR3 sequence (DNA): TGTGCCAGCAGTTACTCGGGGGCAGAAGATGGCTACACCTTC. It codes for CASSYSGAEDGYTF.

The rearrangement uses TRBV9 and TRBJ2-7; D is ambiguous. Germline V gene lookup returns CDR1 SGDLS and CDR2 YYNGEE. The CDR3 is made up of 13 amino acids. V was pared by 1 base and J by 5 bases, with 10 bases between. In DNA, the CDR3 is TGTGCCAGCAGCGTAACCGAAGGTAACGAGCAGTACTTC. Translated: CASSVTEGNEQYF.

This clone was seen a handful of times. The rearrangement links TRBV30 to TRBJ1-1; D possibly corresponds to TRBD1 (5 bases). The CDR3 length is 16 residues. Germline lookup yields CDR1 GTSNPN and CDR2 SVGIG (reference sequence). V was clipped by 3 bases and J by 1 base, with 18 bases between them. CDR3 sequence (DNA): TGTGCCTGGAGAGTCCGGTTTGGGGCGGCGAACACTGAAGCTTTCTTT. Encoded protein: CAWRVRFGAANTEAFF.

This clone came up a few times. The rearrangement uses TRBV7-2 and TRBJ1-4; TRBD1 matches at 8 bases. The V and J ends lost 3 bases and 7 bases, in that order; junction bases with no gene match: 7. The length of the CDR3 is 15 residues. Germline loops: CDR1 SGHTA, CDR2 FQGNSA. The CDR3 bases are TGTGCCAGCAGCTTTGACAGGGGAGGTAGTGAAAAACTGTTTTTT. Translating gives CASSFDRGGSEKLFF.

V usage is TRBV7-9 and J usage is TRBJ1-2, with unresolved D. The CDR3 consists of 11 residues. The germline V and J ends were trimmed by 2 bases and 7 bases, with 5 bases remaining between them. Germline CDR1 is SEHNR and CDR2 is FQNEAQ (reference sequence). The CDR3 nucleotides read TGTGCCAGCAGCTTAAAGTCTGGCTACACCTTC. It is translated as CASSLKSGYTF.

This chain connects TRBV5-1 to TRBJ1-5; D is unclear. The CDR3 totals 13 residues. With 5 bases removed from V and 0 bases from J, the gap between germline ends came to 6 bases. Germline values: CDR1 SGHRS, CDR2 YFSETQ. CDR3 sequence: CASREYSNQPQHF. In nucleotides, the CDR3 is TGCGCCAGCAGAGAGTATAGCAATCAGCCCCAGCATTTT.

V usage is TRBV6-5 and J usage is TRBJ2-1, with D maybe TRBD2 (7 bases). CDR3 length: 15 residues. V was clipped by 5 bases and J by 5 bases, with 16 bases between them. The germline CDR1 and CDR2 sequences are MNHEY and SVGAGI. Here the CDR3 DNA reads TGTGCCAGCAGTCGGGGGGCAGGGAGTGACAATGAGCAGTTCTTC. This gives the protein CASSRGAGSDNEQFF.

This clone was counted between two and nine times. The chain recombines TRBV15 with TRBJ2-1; D not certain. The V end lost 1 base, the J end lost 9 bases, and 4 bases lay between the germline ends. The CDR3 has 11 amino acids. The V gene's germline CDR1 is LNHNV and CDR2 YYDKDF (reference sequence). CDR3 residues: CATSRALEQFF. The CDR3 region has the DNA TGTGCCACCAGCAGAGCACTTGAGCAGTTCTTC.

V usage is TRBV29-1 and J usage is TRBJ2-3, with D unclear. CDR1 and CDR2 (germline): SQVTM, ANQGSEA. With 1 base removed from V and 9 bases from J, the gap between germline ends came to 8 bases. This CDR3 is built from 11 residues. The CDR3 loop is CSVEVVETQYF. The CDR3 nucleotides are TGCAGCGTTGAAGTAGTTGAGACGCAGTATTTT.